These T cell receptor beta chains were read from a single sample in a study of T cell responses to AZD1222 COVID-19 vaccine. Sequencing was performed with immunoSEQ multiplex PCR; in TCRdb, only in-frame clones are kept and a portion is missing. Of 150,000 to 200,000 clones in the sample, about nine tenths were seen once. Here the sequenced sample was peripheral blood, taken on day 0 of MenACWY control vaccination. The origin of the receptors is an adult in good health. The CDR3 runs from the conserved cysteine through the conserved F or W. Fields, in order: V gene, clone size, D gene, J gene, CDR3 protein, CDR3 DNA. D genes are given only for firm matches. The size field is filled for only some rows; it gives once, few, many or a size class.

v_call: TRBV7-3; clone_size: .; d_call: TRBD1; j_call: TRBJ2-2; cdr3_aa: CASSLTSQGRELFF; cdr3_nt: TGTGCCAGCAGCTTAACCTCACAGGGGCGGGAGCTGTTTTTT
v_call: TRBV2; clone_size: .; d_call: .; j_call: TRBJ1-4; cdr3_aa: CASSRSGRGDEKLFF; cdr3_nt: TGTGCCAGCAGTAGGTCGGGGAGAGGGGATGAAAAACTGTTTTTT
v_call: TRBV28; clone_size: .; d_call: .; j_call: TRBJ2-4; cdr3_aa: CASSLDRTKNIQYF; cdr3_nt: TGTGCCAGCAGTTTGGACAGAACCAAAAACATTCAGTACTTC
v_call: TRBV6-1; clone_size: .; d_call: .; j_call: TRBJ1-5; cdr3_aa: CASSQPDQPQHF; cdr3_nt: TGTGCCAGCAGTCAGCCAGATCAGCCCCAGCATTTT
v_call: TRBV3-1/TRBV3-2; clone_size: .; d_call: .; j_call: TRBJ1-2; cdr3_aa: CASSQEGGPNYGYTF; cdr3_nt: TGTGCCAGCAGCCAAGAGGGGGGGCCCAACTATGGCTACACCTTC
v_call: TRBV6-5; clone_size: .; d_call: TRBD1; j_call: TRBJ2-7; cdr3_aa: CASSPTGGHDEQYF; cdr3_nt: TGTGCCAGCAGCCCCACAGGGGGTCATGACGAGCAGTACTTC
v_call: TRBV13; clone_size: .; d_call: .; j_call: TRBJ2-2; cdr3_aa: CASSYHPGRRSRSGELFF; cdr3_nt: TGTGCCAGCAGCTATCATCCGGGACGGCGGTCGAGATCCGGGGAGCTGTTTTTT
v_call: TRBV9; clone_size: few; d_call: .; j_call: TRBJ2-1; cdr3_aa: CASSRGGGRNNEQFF; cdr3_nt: TGTGCCAGCAGCAGAGGCGGCGGAAGGAACAATGAGCAGTTCTTC
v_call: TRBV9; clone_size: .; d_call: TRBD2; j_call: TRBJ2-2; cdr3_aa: CASSPTLAGELTGELFF; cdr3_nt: TGTGCCAGCAGCCCCACCCTAGCGGGAGAGTTGACCGGGGAGCTGTTTTTT
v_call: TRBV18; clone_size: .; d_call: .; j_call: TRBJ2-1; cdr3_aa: CASSPVLGSHEQFF; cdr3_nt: TGTGCCAGCTCACCCGTCCTGGGGTCCCATGAGCAGTTCTTC
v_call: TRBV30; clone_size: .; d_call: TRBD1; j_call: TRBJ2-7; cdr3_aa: CAWSLLRTGPRSYEQYF; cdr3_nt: TGTGCCTGGAGTCTCCTCCGGACAGGCCCTCGCTCCTACGAGCAGTACTTC
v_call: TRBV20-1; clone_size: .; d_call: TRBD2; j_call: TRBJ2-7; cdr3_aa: CSASRGTRIEEQYF; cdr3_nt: TGCAGTGCTAGTAGGGGGACTAGGATCGAAGAGCAGTACTTC
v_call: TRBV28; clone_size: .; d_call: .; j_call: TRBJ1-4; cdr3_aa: CASSFGANEKLFF; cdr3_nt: TGTGCCAGCAGTTTTGGGGCAAACGAAAAACTGTTTTTT
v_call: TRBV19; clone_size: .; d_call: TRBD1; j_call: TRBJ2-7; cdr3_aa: CASSSGQGTYEQYF; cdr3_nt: TGTGCCAGTAGTTCGGGACAGGGGACCTACGAGCAGTACTTC
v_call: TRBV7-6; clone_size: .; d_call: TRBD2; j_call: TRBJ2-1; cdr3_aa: CASSFYAGVYNEQFF; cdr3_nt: TGTGCCAGCAGCTTTTACGCGGGGGTCTACAATGAGCAGTTCTTC
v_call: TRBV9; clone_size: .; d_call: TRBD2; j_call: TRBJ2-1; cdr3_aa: CASSVRLAGDNEQFF; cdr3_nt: TGTGCCAGCAGCGTACGGCTAGCGGGAGATAATGAGCAGTTCTTC
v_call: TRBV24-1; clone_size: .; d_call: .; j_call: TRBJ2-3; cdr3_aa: CATSDLGSHTQYF; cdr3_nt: TGTGCCACCAGTGATTTGGGTTCGCATACGCAGTATTTT
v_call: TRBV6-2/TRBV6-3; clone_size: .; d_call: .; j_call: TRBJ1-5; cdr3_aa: CASSIGIVWHF; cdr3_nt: TGTGCCAGCAGTATTGGAATAGTGTGGCATTTT
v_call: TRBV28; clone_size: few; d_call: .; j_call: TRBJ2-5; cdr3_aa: CASKPAQEFQETQYF; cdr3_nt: TGTGCCAGCAAGCCGGCCCAGGAATTTCAAGAGACCCAGTACTTC
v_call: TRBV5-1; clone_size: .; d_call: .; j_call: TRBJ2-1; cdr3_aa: CASSLASYNEQFF; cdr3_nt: TGCGCCAGCAGCTTGGCCAGTTACAATGAGCAGTTCTTC
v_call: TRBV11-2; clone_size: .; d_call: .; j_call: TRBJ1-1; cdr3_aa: CASSPEVYTEAFF; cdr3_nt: TGTGCCAGCAGCCCGGAGGTCTACACTGAAGCTTTCTTT
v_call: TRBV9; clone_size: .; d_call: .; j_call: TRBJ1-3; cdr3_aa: CASSTPEGDVAGNTIYF; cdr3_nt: TGTGCCAGCAGCACCCCCGAGGGGGACGTAGCTGGAAACACCATATATTTT
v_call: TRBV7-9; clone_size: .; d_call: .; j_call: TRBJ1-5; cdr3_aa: CASSKQGDYSNQPQHF; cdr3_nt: TGTGCCAGCAGCAAACAGGGAGACTATAGCAATCAGCCCCAGCATTTT
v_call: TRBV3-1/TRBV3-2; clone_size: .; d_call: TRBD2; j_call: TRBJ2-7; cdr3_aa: CASSHSSGGDEQYF; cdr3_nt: TGTGCCAGCAGCCATAGTAGCGGGGGCGACGAGCAGTACTTC
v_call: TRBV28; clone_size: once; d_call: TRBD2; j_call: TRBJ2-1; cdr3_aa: CASSLSGTLYNEQFF; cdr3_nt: TGTGCCAGCAGCCTTAGCGGGACCCTCTACAATGAGCAGTTCTTC
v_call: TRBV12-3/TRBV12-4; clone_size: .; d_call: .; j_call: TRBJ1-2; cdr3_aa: CASSTTGRYGYTF; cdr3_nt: TGTGCCAGCAGTACTACAGGGCGGTATGGCTACACCTTC
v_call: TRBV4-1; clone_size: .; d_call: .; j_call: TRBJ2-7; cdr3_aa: CASSQDRLYEQYF; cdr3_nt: TGCGCCAGCAGCCAAGATCGGCTCTACGAGCAGTACTTC
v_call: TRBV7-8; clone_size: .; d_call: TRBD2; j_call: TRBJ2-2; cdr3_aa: CASSAGLAGGELFF; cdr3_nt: TGTGCCAGCAGCGCGGGACTAGCGGGGGGGGAGCTGTTTTTT
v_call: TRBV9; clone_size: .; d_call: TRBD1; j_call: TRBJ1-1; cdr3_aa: CASSGRDRTHSEAFF; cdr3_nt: TGTGCCAGCAGCGGTCGGGACAGAACACATTCTGAAGCTTTCTTT
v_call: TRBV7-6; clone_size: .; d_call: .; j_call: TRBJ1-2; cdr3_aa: CASSDLLARGYTF; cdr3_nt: TGTGCCAGCAGCGACCTATTGGCGCGGGGCTACACCTTC
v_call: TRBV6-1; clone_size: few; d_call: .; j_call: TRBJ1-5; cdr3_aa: CASSDGEYQPQHF; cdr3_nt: TGTGCCAGCAGTGACGGGGAATATCAGCCCCAGCATTTT
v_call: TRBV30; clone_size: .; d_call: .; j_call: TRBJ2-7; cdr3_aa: CAWSGGAESYEQYF; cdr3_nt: TGTGCCTGGAGTGGAGGGGCGGAATCCTACGAGCAGTACTTC
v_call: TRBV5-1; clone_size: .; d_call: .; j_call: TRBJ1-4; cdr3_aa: CASSSDDGSTEKLFF; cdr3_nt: TGCGCCAGCAGTTCCGACGACGGGTCGACGGAAAAACTGTTTTTT
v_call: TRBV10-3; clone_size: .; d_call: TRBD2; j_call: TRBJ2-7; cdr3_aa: CAISGGVREPYEQYF; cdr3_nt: TGTGCCATCAGCGGGGGGGTCAGGGAGCCCTACGAGCAGTACTTC
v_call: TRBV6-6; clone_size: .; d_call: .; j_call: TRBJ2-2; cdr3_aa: CASSPMTASANTGELFF; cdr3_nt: TGTGCCAGCAGTCCTATGACTGCGTCCGCGAACACCGGGGAGCTGTTTTTT
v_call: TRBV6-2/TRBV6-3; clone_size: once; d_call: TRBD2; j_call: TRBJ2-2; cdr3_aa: CASSYSRLAGFNTGELFF; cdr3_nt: TGTGCCAGCAGTTACTCGAGGCTAGCGGGCTTTAACACCGGGGAGCTGTTTTTT
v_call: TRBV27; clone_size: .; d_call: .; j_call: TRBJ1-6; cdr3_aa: CASSEAGRNSPLHF; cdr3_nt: TGTGCCAGCAGCGAGGCCGGGCGGAATTCACCCCTCCACTTT
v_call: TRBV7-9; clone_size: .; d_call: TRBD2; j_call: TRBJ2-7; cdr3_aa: CASSPPGLADTYEQYF; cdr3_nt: TGTGCCAGCAGCCCGCCGGGACTAGCTGATACCTACGAGCAGTACTTC
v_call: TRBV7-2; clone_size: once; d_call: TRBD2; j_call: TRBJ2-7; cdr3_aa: CASSLYGGREQYF; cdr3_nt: TGTGCCAGCAGCTTGTACGGGGGGAGGGAGCAGTACTTC
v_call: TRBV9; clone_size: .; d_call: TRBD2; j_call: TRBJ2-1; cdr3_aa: CASSPGLAGLNEQFF; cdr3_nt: TGTGCCAGCAGCCCTGGACTAGCGGGGCTCAATGAGCAGTTCTTC
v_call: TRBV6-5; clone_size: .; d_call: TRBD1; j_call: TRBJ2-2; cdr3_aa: CASGQGGTGELFF; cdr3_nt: TGTGCCAGCGGACAGGGTGGCACCGGGGAGCTGTTTTTT
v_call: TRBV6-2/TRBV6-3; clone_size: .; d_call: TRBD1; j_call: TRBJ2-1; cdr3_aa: CASSLMGQGFHEQFF; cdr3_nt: TGTGCCAGCAGTTTGATGGGACAGGGTTTCCATGAGCAGTTCTTC
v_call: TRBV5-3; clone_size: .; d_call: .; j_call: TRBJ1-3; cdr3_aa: CARSHPFRIRAISGNTIYF; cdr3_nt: TGTGCCAGAAGCCACCCTTTTCGCATACGCGCAATCTCTGGAAACACCATATATTTT
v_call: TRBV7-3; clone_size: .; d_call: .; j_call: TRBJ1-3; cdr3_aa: CASSLTGTSGNTIYF; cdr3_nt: TGTGCCAGCAGCTTAACCGGGACCTCTGGAAACACCATATATTTT
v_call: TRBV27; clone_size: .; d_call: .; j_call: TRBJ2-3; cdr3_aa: CASISLTTDTQYF; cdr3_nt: TGTGCCAGCATCTCTCTGACCACAGATACGCAGTATTTT